A selection of T cell receptor beta chains follows, all from one sample in a study of beta chain features in type 1 diabetes. Produced via immunoSEQ multiplex PCR; TCRdb's table is partial and in-frame only. The sample includes hundreds of thousands of clones, about 14% of them seen just once. The specimen was naive CD4+ T cells from blood. Every receptor here comes from a man aged 18 to 30 in good health. Both conserved end residues are part of each CDR3. Fields, in order: V gene, J gene, D gene, clone size, CDR3 protein, CDR3 DNA. D genes are given only for firm matches. Rows may omit the clone size; those that give it use once, few, many or a size class.

TRBV5-4	TRBJ1-1	-	few	CASSPPDRAEAFF	TGTGCCAGCAGCCCGCCGGATAGGGCTGAAGCTTTCTTT
TRBV27	TRBJ1-6	-	few	CASSLVNDSPLHF	TGTGCCAGCAGTTTAGTTAACGATTCACCCCTCCACTTT
TRBV2	TRBJ2-4	-	-	CASSSTLDAKNIQYF	TGTGCCAGCAGCAGTACGTTGGACGCCAAAAACATTCAGTACTTC
TRBV9	TRBJ2-6	-	-	CASSVRLGLTGANVLTF	TGTGCCAGCAGCGTGCGCCTCGGGTTAACTGGGGCCAACGTCCTGACTTTC
TRBV2	TRBJ1-5	-	-	CASRGSEGSNQPQHF	TGTGCCAGCAGGGGGAGTGAAGGGAGTAATCAGCCCCAGCATTTT
TRBV9	TRBJ2-3	-	few	CASSGRVTDTQYF	TGTGCCAGCAGTGGTCGGGTGACAGATACGCAGTATTTT
TRBV4-3	TRBJ1-1	TRBD1	-	CASSQEGQGKGDTEAFF	TGCGCCAGCAGCCAAGAGGGACAGGGGAAGGGAGACACTGAAGCTTTCTTT
TRBV28	TRBJ1-1	TRBD1	few	CASTRDRSYTEAFF	TGTGCCAGCACCCGGGACAGAAGTTACACTGAAGCTTTCTTT
TRBV7-2	TRBJ1-5	TRBD1	-	CASSTGDSSNQPQHF	TGTGCCAGCAGCACCGGGGACAGTAGCAATCAGCCCCAGCATTTT
TRBV2	TRBJ1-1	-	-	CASTREGGTEAFF	TGTGCCAGCACCCGGGAAGGCGGGACTGAAGCTTTCTTT
TRBV6-1	TRBJ1-5	-	once	CASSGTLGSGNQPQHF	TGTGCCAGCAGTGGGACTTTGGGTTCTGGCAATCAGCCCCAGCATTTT
TRBV28	TRBJ2-6	-	-	CASSRRFGKSILTRSSGANVLTF	TGTGCCAGCAGTCGTCGGTTTGGGAAATCGATCTTGACCCGCTCCTCTGGGGCCAACGTCCTGACTTTC
TRBV28	TRBJ2-7	-	few	CASTRETARRDEQYF	TGTGCCAGCACCCGGGAGACAGCCCGGAGGGACGAGCAGTACTTC
TRBV7-9	TRBJ2-5	-	few	CASTSIETQYF	TGTGCCAGCACCAGCATCGAGACCCAGTACTTC
TRBV4-1	TRBJ2-1	TRBD2	-	CASSANLAGAVNEQFF	TGCGCCAGCAGCGCGAACCTAGCGGGGGCGGTCAATGAGCAGTTCTTC
TRBV9	TRBJ2-2	-	few	CASRLFKMGTGELFF	TGTGCCAGCAGGTTATTCAAGATGGGCACCGGGGAGCTGTTTTTT
TRBV28	TRBJ1-2	-	-	CASSPGSYGYTF	TGTGCCAGCAGTCCAGGGAGTTATGGCTACACCTTC
TRBV7-2	TRBJ1-6	-	-	CASSLALGDTRSPLHF	TGTGCCAGCAGCTTAGCCCTCGGGGATACACGTTCACCCCTCCACTTT
TRBV29-1	TRBJ1-2	-	-	CSVDRRITNGYTF	TGCAGCGTTGATCGCAGAATTACGAATGGCTACACCTTC
TRBV29-1	TRBJ1-1	TRBD1	-	CSAQGTVNTEAFF	TGCAGCGCCCAGGGGACAGTGAACACTGAAGCTTTCTTT
TRBV4-3	TRBJ2-6	-	few	CASSQDLLFAGASGANVLTF	TGCGCCAGCAGCCAAGATCTACTCTTTGCAGGAGCTTCTGGGGCCAACGTCCTGACTTTC
TRBV21-1	TRBJ2-1	-	few	CASSLRFRQGGGNEQFF	TGTGCCAGCAGCCTACGCTTCCGACAGGGCGGTGGCAATGAGCAGTTCTTC
TRBV5-1	TRBJ2-3	-	few	CASSVTTSTDTQYF	TGCGCCAGCAGCGTGACAACTAGCACAGATACGCAGTATTTT
TRBV5-1	TRBJ1-5	TRBD1	-	CASSSGTGNQPQHF	TGCGCCAGCAGCTCCGGGACAGGTAATCAGCCCCAGCATTTT
TRBV19	TRBJ2-4	-	-	CASSKFSGGGAKNIQYF	TGTGCCAGTAGTAAGTTTTCGGGCGGAGGGGCCAAAAACATTCAGTACTTC
TRBV13	TRBJ2-7	-	-	CASSLGWGSSSSYEQYF	TGTGCCAGCAGCTTAGGCTGGGGGTCTTCGAGCTCCTACGAGCAGTACTTC
TRBV7-9	TRBJ1-2	-	few	CASSLRAYGYTF	TGTGCCAGCAGCCTTAGGGCCTATGGCTACACCTTC
TRBV10-3	TRBJ1-1	-	few	CAIREDTEAFF	TGTGCCATCAGGGAAGATACTGAAGCTTTCTTT
TRBV18	TRBJ2-3	-	few	CASSPRLSGYTSATDTQYF	TGTGCCAGCTCACCACGTCTCAGCGGGTACACCTCTGCCACAGATACGCAGTATTTT
TRBV7-9	TRBJ2-1	TRBD1	-	CASRLTGGANNEQFF	TGTGCCAGCAGACTGACAGGGGGCGCGAACAATGAGCAGTTCTTC
TRBV5-1	TRBJ1-5	TRBD1	-	CASSLFPGQGNQPQHF	TGCGCCAGCAGCTTGTTCCCGGGACAGGGGAATCAGCCCCAGCATTTT
TRBV7-9	TRBJ1-1	-	few	CASSLASATVEAFF	TGTGCCAGCAGCTTAGCCTCAGCCACAGTTGAAGCTTTCTTT
TRBV12-5	TRBJ1-1	-	-	CASGLGRNTEAFF	TGTGCTAGTGGTTTGGGGAGGAACACTGAAGCTTTCTTT
TRBV12-5	TRBJ2-1	TRBD2	-	CASGSGTSGSSEQFF	TGTGCTAGTGGTTCCGGGACTAGCGGGAGTTCGGAGCAGTTCTTC
TRBV23-1	TRBJ2-7	-	-	CASSQSYLSYEQYF	TGCGCCAGCAGTCAATCGTACCTTTCCTACGAGCAGTACTTC
TRBV9	TRBJ1-1	-	-	CASSVEGTLTEAFF	TGTGCCAGCAGCGTAGAGGGAACCCTCACTGAAGCTTTCTTT
TRBV29-1	TRBJ2-6	-	-	CSVESSGANVLTF	TGCAGCGTTGAGAGCTCTGGGGCCAACGTCCTGACTTTC
TRBV11-1	TRBJ2-5	-	few	CASSPRLGGGGRQTQYF	TGTGCCAGCAGCCCCCGACTAGGCGGGGGCGGTCGACAGACCCAGTACTTC
TRBV28	TRBJ2-1	-	few	CASTARREQFF	TGTGCCAGCACCGCCCGTAGGGAGCAGTTCTTC
TRBV14	TRBJ1-1	-	-	CASSQAGGTEAFF	TGTGCCAGCAGCCAGGCCGGGGGGACTGAAGCTTTCTTT
TRBV7-2	TRBJ2-1	TRBD2	-	CASSPPLAGGHEQFF	TGTGCCAGCAGCCCCCCGCTAGCGGGGGGGCATGAGCAGTTCTTC
TRBV4-3	TRBJ1-1	-	few	CASSQDPDIGGAFF	TGCGCCAGCAGCCAAGATCCGGACATCGGTGGGGCTTTCTTT